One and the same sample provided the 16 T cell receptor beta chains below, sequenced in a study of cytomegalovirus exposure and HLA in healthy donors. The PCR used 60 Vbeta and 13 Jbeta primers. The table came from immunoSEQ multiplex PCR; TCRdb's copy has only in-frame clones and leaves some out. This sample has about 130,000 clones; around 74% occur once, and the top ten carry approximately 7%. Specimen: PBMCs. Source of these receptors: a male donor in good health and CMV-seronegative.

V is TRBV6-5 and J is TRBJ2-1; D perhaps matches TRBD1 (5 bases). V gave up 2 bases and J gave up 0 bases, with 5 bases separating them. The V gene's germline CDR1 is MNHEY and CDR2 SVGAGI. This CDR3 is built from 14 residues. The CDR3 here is CASSYRGSYNEQFF. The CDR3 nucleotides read TGTGCCAGCAGTTACAGGGGCTCCTACAATGAGCAGTTCTTC.

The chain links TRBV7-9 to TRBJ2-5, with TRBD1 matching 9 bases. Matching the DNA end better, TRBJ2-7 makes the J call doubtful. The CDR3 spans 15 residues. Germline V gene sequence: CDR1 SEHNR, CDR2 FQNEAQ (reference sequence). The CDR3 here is CASSSGTGLPYEQYF. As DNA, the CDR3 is TGTGCCAGCAGCTCGGGGACAGGGTTACCCTACGAGCAGTACTTC.

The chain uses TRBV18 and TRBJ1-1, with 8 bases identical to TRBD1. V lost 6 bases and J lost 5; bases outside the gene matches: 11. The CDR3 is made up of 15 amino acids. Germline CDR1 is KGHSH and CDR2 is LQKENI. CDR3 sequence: CASSPKTGGTTEAFF. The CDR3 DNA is TGTGCCAGCTCCCCCAAAACAGGGGGAACTACTGAAGCTTTCTTT. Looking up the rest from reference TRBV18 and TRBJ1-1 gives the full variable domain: NAGVMQNPRHLVRRRGQEARLRCSPMKGHSHVYWYRQLPEEGLKFMVYLQKENIIDESGMPKERFSAEFPKEGPSILRIQQVVRGDSAAYFCASSPKTGGTTEAFFGQGTRLTVV.

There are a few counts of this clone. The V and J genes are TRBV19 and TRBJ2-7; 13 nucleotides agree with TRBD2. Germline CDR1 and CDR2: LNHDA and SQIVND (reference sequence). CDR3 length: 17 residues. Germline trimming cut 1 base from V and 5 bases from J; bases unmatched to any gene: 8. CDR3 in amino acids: CASSIVGTSGTRDEQYF. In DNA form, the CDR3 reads TGTGCCAGTAGTATAGTAGGGACTAGCGGGACAAGGGACGAGCAGTACTTC.

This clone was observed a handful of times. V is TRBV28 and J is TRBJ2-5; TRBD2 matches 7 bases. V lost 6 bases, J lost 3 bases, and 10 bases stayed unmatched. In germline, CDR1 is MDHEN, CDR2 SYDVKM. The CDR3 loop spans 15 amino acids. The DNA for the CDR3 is TGTGCCAGCAGATCTACACTAGCGTACAAAGAGACCCAGTACTTC. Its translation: CASRSTLAYKETQYF.

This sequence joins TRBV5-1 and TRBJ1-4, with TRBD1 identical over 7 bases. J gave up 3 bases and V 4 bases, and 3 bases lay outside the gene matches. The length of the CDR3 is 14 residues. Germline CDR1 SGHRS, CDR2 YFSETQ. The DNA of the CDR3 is TGCGCCAGCAGCACCGGGACAGCTAATGAAAAACTGTTTTTT. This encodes CASSTGTANEKLFF.

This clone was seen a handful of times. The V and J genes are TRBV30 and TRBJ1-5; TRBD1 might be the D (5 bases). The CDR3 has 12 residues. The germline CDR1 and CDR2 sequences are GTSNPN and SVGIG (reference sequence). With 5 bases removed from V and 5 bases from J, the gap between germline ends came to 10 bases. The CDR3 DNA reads TGTGCCTGGGGAACCAGGGATCAGCCCCAGCATTTT. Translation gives CAWGTRDQPQHF.

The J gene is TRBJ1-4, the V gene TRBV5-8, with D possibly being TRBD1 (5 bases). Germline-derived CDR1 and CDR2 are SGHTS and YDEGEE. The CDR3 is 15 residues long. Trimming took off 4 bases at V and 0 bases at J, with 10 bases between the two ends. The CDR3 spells CASSEGTTTNEKLFF. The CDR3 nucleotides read TGTGCCAGCAGCGAGGGGACTACAACTAATGAAAAACTGTTTTTT.

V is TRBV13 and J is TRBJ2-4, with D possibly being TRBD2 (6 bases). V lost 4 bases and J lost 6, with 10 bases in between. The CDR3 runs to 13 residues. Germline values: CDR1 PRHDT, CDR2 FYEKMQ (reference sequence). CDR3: CASSSGTGNIQYF. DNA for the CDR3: TGTGCCAGCAGCTCTGGGACTGGAAACATTCAGTACTTC.

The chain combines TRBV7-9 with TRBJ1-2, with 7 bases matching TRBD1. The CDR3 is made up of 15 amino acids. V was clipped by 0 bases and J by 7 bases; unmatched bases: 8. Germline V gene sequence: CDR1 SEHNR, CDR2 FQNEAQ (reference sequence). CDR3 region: CASSLAGTAQSGYTF. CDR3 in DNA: TGTGCCAGCAGCTTAGCAGGGACAGCCCAGAGTGGCTACACCTTC.

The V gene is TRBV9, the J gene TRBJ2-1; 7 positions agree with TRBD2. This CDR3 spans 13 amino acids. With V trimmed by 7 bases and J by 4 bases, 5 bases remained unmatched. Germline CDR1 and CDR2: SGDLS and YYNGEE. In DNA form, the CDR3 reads TGTGCCAGCTCCGCCGGGGGGTACAATGAGCAGTTCTTC. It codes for CASSAGGYNEQFF.

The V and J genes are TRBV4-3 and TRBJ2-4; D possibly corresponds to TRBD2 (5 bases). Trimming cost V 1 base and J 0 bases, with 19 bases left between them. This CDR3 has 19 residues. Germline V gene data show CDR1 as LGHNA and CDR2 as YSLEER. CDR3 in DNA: TGCGCCAGCAGCCAAGTCTATAAGGGAGCTCGGGTAGCCAAAAACATTCAGTACTTC. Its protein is CASSQVYKGARVAKNIQYF.

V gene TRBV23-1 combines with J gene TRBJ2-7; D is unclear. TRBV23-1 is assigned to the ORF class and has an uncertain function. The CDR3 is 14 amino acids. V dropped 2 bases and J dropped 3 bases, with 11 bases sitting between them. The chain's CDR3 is CASSQKSPSYEQYF. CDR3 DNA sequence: TGCGCCAGCAGTCAAAAGTCGCCTAGCTACGAGCAGTACTTC.

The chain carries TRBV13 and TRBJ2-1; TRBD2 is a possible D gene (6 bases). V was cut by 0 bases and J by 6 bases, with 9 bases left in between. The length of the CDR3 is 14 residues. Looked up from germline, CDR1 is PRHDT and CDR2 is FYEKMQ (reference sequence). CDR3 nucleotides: TGTGCCAGCAGCTTAGGGGAGGGAGGCAATGAGCAGTTCTTC. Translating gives CASSLGEGGNEQFF.

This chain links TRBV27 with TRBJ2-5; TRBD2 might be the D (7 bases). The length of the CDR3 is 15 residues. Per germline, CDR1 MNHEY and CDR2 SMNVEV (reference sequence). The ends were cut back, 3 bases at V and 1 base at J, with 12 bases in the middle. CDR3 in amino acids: CASSFGGASQETQYF. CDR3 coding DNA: TGTGCCAGCAGTTTTGGGGGGGCTTCCCAAGAGACCCAGTACTTC.

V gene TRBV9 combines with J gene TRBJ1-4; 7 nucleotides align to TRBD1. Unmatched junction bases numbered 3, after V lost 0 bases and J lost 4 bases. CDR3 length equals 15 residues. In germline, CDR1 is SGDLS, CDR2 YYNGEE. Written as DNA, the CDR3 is TGTGCCAGCAGCGTAGGGGGACAGCTTAATGAAAAACTGTTTTTT. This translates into CASSVGGQLNEKLFF.